The present T cell receptor beta chain was sequenced within a study of cytomegalovirus exposure and HLA in healthy donors. Study-wide background: In a later analysis, it was reported that the 90 to 150 validation repertoires had been produced on the same platform as the 666 repertoires belonging to the first cohort.

The CDR3 spans 13 residues. V was pared by 4 bases and J by 4 bases, with 1 base of the junction left unmatched. Per germline, CDR1 SNHLY and CDR2 FYNNEI. Findings and limits, study-wide: Subsequent analysis of the 100 to 150 validation repertoires found a tendency for first-cohort TCR clusters to co-occur.

The protocol was immunoSEQ multiplex PCR, while the TCRdb copy is restricted to in-frame clones and leaves out a portion. The sample holds 260,000 or so clones; more than 75% are singletons and the top ten take less than 3%. As regards this clone: Its specificity is unknown.

The TCR was taken from a man aged 18 to 30 in good health and CMV-seronegative. The sequenced sample was PBMCs. V gene TRBV2 combines with J gene TRBJ2-1; the match to TRBD1 covers 7 bases. For the CDR3, the DNA is TGTGCCAGCAGTGGGGACAGATACAATGAGCAGTTCTTC. Translated: CASSGDRYNEQFF.